The clone carrying this TCR beta chain was counted many times. Its antigen is unidentified. This entry belongs to a study of early T cells in non-severe SARS-CoV-2 infection. About the research overall: The input, bulk RNA from unsorted whole blood, was sequenced, and chains were unpaired.

Unique molecular identifiers tagged individual cDNA molecules. TCRdb reprocessed the 5' RACE reads via MiXCR and lists one record per CDR3 protein. The sample records 74,000 or so distinct CDR3 sequences, over 10% being singletons. Study-wide results and caveats: Reliance on VDJdb matching favored anti-spike CD8 responses; private and CD4 specificities were missed.

Germline trimming cut 5 bases from V and 2 bases from J; bases unmatched to any gene: 5. The germline V gene has CDR1 MNHEY and CDR2 SVGEGT. CDR3 length: 15 residues. Sample: whole blood. The clonotype was recovered from an adult who was a healthcare worker with PCR-confirmed SARS-CoV-2 infection or an uninfected control (not recorded which). V and J are TRBV6-2 or TRBV6-3 and TRBJ2-2, with TRBD1 matching 7 bases. CDR3 nucleotide sequence: TGTGCCAGCAGTGCCGGGACAGATAACACCGGGGAGCTGTTTTTT. Its protein product is CASSAGTDNTGELFF.